The clone carrying this T cell receptor (beta chain) occurred a few times. The data were obtained in a study of blood T cell repertoires in COVID-19. Study information: The United States, Italy and Spain provided the acute and convalescent COVID-19 samples. T cells, B-cell-depleted T cells, or PBMCs supplied cDNA or gDNA.

Germline-derived CDR1 and CDR2 are SGHDT and YYEEEE. The CDR3 has 14 amino acids. Trimming took 2 bases from V and 4 from J, leaving 9 bases between them. During active infection, Seattle patients enrolled and were then monitored through disease. As originally analysed: Counts of nucleated cells, estimated from reference gene primer amplification, were obtained. Measured with immunoSEQ multiplex PCR; TCRdb has only the in-frame clones, and not every one. V, J and clone size were drawn from that table, and D and trimming were deduced from the DNA. The sample lists about 440,000 clones, approximately 89% occurring once.

This chain uses TRBV5-6 with TRBJ2-2; TRBD1 is a possible D gene (6 bases). The sequenced sample consisted of peripheral blood. The source of this sequence is a woman in her 50s with COVID-19, enrolled during active disease. The DNA of the CDR3 is TGTGCCAGCAGCTTTGGGGGCTTCACCGGGGAGCTGTTTTTT. This encodes CASSFGGFTGELFF.